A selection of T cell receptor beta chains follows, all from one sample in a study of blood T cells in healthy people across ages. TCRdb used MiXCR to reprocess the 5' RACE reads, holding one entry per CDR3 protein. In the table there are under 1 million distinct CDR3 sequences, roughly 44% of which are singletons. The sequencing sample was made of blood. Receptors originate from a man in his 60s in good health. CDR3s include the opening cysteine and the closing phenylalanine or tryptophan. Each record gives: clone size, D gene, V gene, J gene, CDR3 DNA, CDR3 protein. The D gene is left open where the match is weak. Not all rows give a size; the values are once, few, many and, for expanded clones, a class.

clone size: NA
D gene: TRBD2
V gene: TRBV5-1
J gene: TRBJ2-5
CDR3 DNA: TGCGCCAGCAGCCCCGGACGGACTAGACAAGAGACCCAGTACTTC
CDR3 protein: CASSPGRTRQETQYF

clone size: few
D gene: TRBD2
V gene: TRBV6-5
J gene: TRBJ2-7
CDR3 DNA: TGTGCCAGCAGCTCTAGCGGGGGACGGTCCTACGAGCAGTACTTC
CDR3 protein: CASSSSGGRSYEQYF

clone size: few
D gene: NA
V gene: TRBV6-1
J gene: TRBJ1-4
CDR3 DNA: TGTGCCAGCAGGCCCCGCGGGGACACTAATGAAAAACTGTTTTTT
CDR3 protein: CASRPRGDTNEKLFF

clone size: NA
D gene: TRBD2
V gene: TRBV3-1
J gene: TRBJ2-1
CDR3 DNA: TGTGCCAGCAGCCCTGCCGGGGGGATCAATGAGCAGTTCTTC
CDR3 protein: CASSPAGGINEQFF

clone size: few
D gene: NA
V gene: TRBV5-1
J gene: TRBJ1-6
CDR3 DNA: TGCGCCAGCAGCCTCAGCGGGCCAGAACCCCTCCACTTT
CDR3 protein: CASSLSGPEPLHF

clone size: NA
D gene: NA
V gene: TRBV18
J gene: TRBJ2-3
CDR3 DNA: TGTGCCAGCTCAGAAACAGGGAAAGTGCAGTATTTT
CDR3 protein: CASSETGKVQYF

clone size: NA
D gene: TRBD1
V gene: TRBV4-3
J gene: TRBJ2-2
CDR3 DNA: TGCGCCAGCAGCCAAGAGGGGACAGGGGTCTCCGGGGAGCTGTTTTTT
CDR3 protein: CASSQEGTGVSGELFF

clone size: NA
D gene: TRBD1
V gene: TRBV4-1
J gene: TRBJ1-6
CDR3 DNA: TGCGCCAGCAGCGAATCCGGGACAGCATATAATTCACCCCTCCACTTT
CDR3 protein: CASSESGTAYNSPLHF

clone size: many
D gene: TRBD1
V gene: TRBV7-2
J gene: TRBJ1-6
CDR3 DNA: TGTGCCAGCAGCATGGGGACAGGGTTAAATTCACCCCTCCACTTT
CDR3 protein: CASSMGTGLNSPLHF

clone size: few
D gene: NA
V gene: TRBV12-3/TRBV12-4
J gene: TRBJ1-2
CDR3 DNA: TGTGCCAGCAGTTTAAGGCAGGGGAGTGACTATGGCTACACCTTC
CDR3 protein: CASSLRQGSDYGYTF

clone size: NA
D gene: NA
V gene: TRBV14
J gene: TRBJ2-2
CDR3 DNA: TGTGCCAGCAGCCGATCAATTTCAACCGGGGAGCTGTTTTTT
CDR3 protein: CASSRSISTGELFF

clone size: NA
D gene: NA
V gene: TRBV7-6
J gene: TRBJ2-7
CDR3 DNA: TGTGCCAGCAGCTTAGGGGCGGAAAAGTCCTACGAGCAGTACTTC
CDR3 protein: CASSLGAEKSYEQYF

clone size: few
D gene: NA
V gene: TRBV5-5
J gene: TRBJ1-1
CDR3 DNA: TGTGCCAGCAGCTTGGAGGCAACTGGGAACACTGAAGCTTTCTTT
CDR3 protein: CASSLEATGNTEAFF

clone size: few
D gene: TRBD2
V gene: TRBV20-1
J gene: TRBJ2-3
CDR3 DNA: TGCAGTGCCCCAAGGAGCGGGGCCCCCGGTACGCAGTATTTT
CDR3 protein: CSAPRSGAPGTQYF

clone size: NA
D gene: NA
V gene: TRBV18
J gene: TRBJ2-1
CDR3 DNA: TGTGCCAGCTCACCAAAGGGCAGGGTGGGTCGTGGTGAGCAGTTCTTC
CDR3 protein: CASSPKGRVGRGEQFF

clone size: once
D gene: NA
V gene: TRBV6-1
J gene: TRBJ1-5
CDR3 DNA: TGTGCCAGCAGTGAGTCAATGGGGGGCGGACAGCCCCAGCATTTT
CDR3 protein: CASSESMGGGQPQHF

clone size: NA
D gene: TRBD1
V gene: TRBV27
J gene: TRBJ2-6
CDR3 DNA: TGTGCCAGCAGTTTCGGGGACAGTCGATTTGGGACCAACGTCCTGACTTTC
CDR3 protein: CASSFGDSRFGTNVLTF

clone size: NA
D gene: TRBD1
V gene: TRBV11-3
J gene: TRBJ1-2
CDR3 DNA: TGTGCCAGCAGCCTAGGGCGACAGGGGGATGGCTACACCTTC
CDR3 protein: CASSLGRQGDGYTF

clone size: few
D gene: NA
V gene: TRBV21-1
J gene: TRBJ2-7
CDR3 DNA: TGTGCCAGCAGCAAAATAGGGAGAGACTACGAGCAGTACTTC
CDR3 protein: CASSKIGRDYEQYF

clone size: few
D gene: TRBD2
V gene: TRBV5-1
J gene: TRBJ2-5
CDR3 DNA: TGCGCCAGCAGCTTGCTAGCGGGGGACCAAGAGACCCAGTACTTC
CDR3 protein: CASSLLAGDQETQYF